The source of this TCR beta chain is a study of OX40 agonist ivuxolimab in advanced cancers. Profiled with immunoSEQ multiplex PCR; TCRdb holds only in-frame clones, not every one. The sample records about 48,000 clones, roughly 78% being singletons. The CDR3 totals 14 residues. The V end lost 4 bases, the J end lost 1 base, and 8 bases lay between the germline ends. The germline V gene has CDR1 SGHTS and CDR2 YDEGEE. The specimen was CD4+ or CD8+ T cells sorted from blood, collected in a trial of the OX40 agonist ivuxolimab. The TCR comes from an adult with an advanced solid tumor such as melanoma, head and neck, liver or kidney cancer. This chain connects TRBV5-8 to TRBJ2-2; D gene uncertain. The CDR3 protein is CASSRQRNTGELFF. CDR3 nucleotides: TGTGCCAGCAGCCGCCAGAGGAACACCGGGGAGCTGTTTTTT.